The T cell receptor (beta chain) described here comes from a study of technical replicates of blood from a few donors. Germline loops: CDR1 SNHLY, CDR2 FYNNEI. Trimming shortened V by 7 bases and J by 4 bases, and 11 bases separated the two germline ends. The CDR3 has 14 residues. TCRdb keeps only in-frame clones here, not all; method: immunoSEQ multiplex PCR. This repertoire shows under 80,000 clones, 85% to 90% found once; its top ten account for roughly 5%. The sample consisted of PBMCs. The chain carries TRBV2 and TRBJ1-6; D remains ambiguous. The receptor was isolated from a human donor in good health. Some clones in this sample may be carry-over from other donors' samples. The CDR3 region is CASTPTSYNSPLHF. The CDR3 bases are TGTGCCAGCACTCCGACATCTTATAATTCACCCCTCCACTTT.